These 27 T cell receptor beta chains were sequenced from one sample in a study of T cells in Graves' hyperthyroidism and ophthalmopathy. It was RNA transcripts that yielded the amplified TCR beta CDR3 regions. TCR CDR3 regions were first amplified by RT-PCR with HTBI primers. TCRdb re-derived calls from the multiplex PCR reads in MiXCR, one entry per CDR3 protein. The sample lists about half a million distinct CDR3 sequences, around a quarter occurring once. Sequencing used blood. These receptors were taken from a woman aged 30 to 39 with Graves' ophthalmopathy.

Many counts were recorded for this clonotype. The chain combines TRBV5-8 with TRBJ1-1; no reliable D call. V lost 4 bases and J 7 bases, leaving 14 bases between the germline ends. Germline CDR1 is SGHTS and CDR2 is YDEGEE. The CDR3 is 13 amino acids. This CDR3 reads CASSSLRLGEAFF. The CDR3 nucleotides are TGTGCCAGCAGCAGCTTGAGACTGGGTGAAGCTTTCTTT.

The chain couples TRBV20-1 to TRBJ1-3; TRBD1 matches 7 bases. This CDR3 region has 15 residues. Germline V gene data show CDR1 as DFQATT and CDR2 as SNEGSKA (reference sequence). The V gene end was trimmed by 3 bases and the J gene end by 0 bases; junction bases not matched to a gene: 5. CDR3 bases: TGCAGTGCTAGCGGACAGGCCCTCTCTGGAAACACCATATATTTT. Its translation: CSASGQALSGNTIYF.

This clonotype was counted at least ten times. The J gene is TRBJ1-1, the V gene TRBV6-1; TRBD1 aligns across 7 bases. Trimming took 1 base from V and 1 from J; bases not matched to a gene: 0. CDR1 MNHNS and CDR2 SASEGT come from the germline V gene. The CDR3 runs 14 residues. The CDR3 nucleotides are TGTGCCAGCAGTGAAGGGACAGGGAACACTGAAGCTTTCTTT. This gives the protein CASSEGTGNTEAFF.

This chain connects TRBV10-1 to TRBJ2-3; 12 bases are a match to TRBD1. V lost 6 bases, J lost 3 bases, and 13 bases stayed unmatched. This CDR3 contains 18 residues. Germline V gene data show CDR1 as WNHNN and CDR2 as SYGVQD (reference sequence). As DNA, the CDR3 is TGCGCCAGCAGCGCCGGGACAGGGGGCTTGCGGAGGACAGATACGCAGTATTTT. Protein product: CASSAGTGGLRRTDTQYF.

This clonotype was seen many times. J is TRBJ1-2 and V is TRBV10-3; the D gene is possibly TRBD1 (5 bases). The CDR3 extends over 14 amino acids. Trimming left V 0 bases short and J 8 bases short, with 13 bases between. CDR1 and CDR2 from the germline V gene are ENHRY and SYGVKD. CDR3 region: CAISESGQPQGYTF. CDR3 nucleotides: TGTGCCATCAGTGAGTCCGGACAACCCCAGGGCTACACCTTC.

This clonotype has just a few counts. This rearrangement joins TRBV19 to TRBJ1-5; a weak D match, TRBD1 (6 bases). The CDR3 runs to 14 residues. CDR1 is LNHDA, CDR2 SQIVND, per germline (reference sequence). Trimming left V 3 bases short and J 5 bases short, with 11 bases between. The CDR3: CASSMDSFYQPQHF. The CDR3 DNA is TGTGCCAGTAGTATGGACAGTTTTTATCAGCCCCAGCATTTT.

This clonotype showed up many times. The genes are TRBV30 and TRBJ1-3, with a tentative D call TRBD1 (5 bases). This CDR3 has 15 amino acids. The V and J ends lost 0 bases and 0 bases respectively, with 9 bases between them. Germline V gene sequence: CDR1 GTSNPN, CDR2 SVGIG (reference sequence). CDR3 sequence reads: CAWSVMGHSGNTIYF. The CDR3 region has the DNA TGTGCCTGGAGTGTAATGGGGCACTCTGGAAACACCATATATTTT. The variable domain in full, with the rest retrieved from reference TRBV30 and TRBJ1-3, is SQTIHQWPATLVQPVGSPLSLECTVEGTSNPNLYWYRQAAGRGLQLLFYSVGIGQISSEVPQNLSASRPQDRQFILSSKKLLLSDSGFYLCAWSVMGHSGNTIYFGEGSWLTVV.

This clonotype appeared many times. J is TRBJ1-3 and V is TRBV6-1; D not certain. Trimming removed 8 bases from V and 0 bases from J, with 17 bases in between. The CDR3 runs to 16 residues. Germline V CDR1 and CDR2: MNHNS, SASEGT. CDR3 loop: CASGRLTVSSGNTIYF. The CDR3 DNA follows: TGTGCCAGCGGACGCTTGACCGTGAGCTCTGGAAACACCATATATTTT.

This clonotype was found a few times. The J gene is TRBJ1-2, the V gene TRBV6-5, with D possibly matching TRBD1 (6 bases). CDR1 is MNHEY and CDR2 is SVGAGI in the germline V gene. The V and J ends lost 0 bases and 4 bases respectively, with 12 bases between them. The CDR3 length is 15 residues. CDR3 loop: CASSYSARGIYGYTF. The CDR3 bases are TGTGCCAGCAGTTACTCAGCCAGGGGTATCTATGGCTACACCTTC.

In this sample, this clonotype turned up many times. This chain links TRBV7-9 with TRBJ1-1; tentative D call: TRBD1 (5 bases). This CDR3 is built from 15 residues. The germline V and J ends were trimmed by 5 bases and 0 bases, with 13 bases remaining between them. Germline CDR1 SEHNR, CDR2 FQNEAQ (reference sequence). The CDR3 is CASSRLTALNTEAFF. CDR3 bases: TGTGCCAGCAGCCGACTGACAGCTTTGAACACTGAAGCTTTCTTT.

The V call is TRBV6-1, the J call TRBJ1-5, with 9 bases fitting TRBD1. Germline V CDR1 and CDR2: MNHNS, SASEGT. Germline trimming cut 6 bases from V and 5 bases from J; bases unmatched to any gene: 8. The CDR3 is 15 residues long. The CDR3 spells CASRQGTGLDQPQHF. The CDR3 region has the DNA TGTGCCAGCAGACAAGGGACAGGGCTAGATCAGCCCCAGCATTTT.

The chain employs TRBV20-1 and TRBJ1-2; 11 bases match TRBD1. V lost 2 bases and J lost 5; bases outside the gene matches: 4. The CDR3 is 14 amino acids. From germline, CDR1 is DFQATT and CDR2 SNEGSKA (reference sequence). Here the CDR3 DNA reads TGCAGTGCTAGAACCGGGACAGGGGGGTATGGCTACACCTTC. This encodes CSARTGTGGYGYTF.

This clonotype was recorded many times. V and J are TRBV29-1 and TRBJ1-1; possible D gene TRBD1, 5 bases. The CDR3 runs 13 residues. In germline, CDR1 is SQVTM, CDR2 ANQGSEA. Trimming removed 5 bases from V and 6 bases from J, with 16 bases in between. CDR3 residues: CSVWDDPKAEAFF. The CDR3 coding sequence is TGCAGCGTTTGGGACGACCCGAAAGCTGAAGCTTTCTTT.

There are many counts of this clonotype. The chain employs TRBV5-1 and TRBJ1-1; D perhaps matches TRBD1 (5 bases). The germline V gene has CDR1 SGHRS and CDR2 YFSETQ. The CDR3 is made up of 16 amino acids. V lost 2 bases, J lost 1 base, and 15 bases lay in between. The CDR3 nucleotides read TGCGCCAGCAGCTTAAGGGGCGGCCCGGGGAACACTGAAGCTTTCTTT. This encodes CASSLRGGPGNTEAFF.

The chain combines TRBV24-1 with TRBJ2-7; D ambiguous. The CDR3 spans 16 residues. Germline CDR1 is KGHDR and CDR2 is SFDVKD. With 3 bases removed from V and 3 bases from J, the gap between germline ends came to 17 bases. The CDR3 sequence is CATSDPRRQGHYEQYF. In nucleotides, the CDR3 is TGTGCCACCAGTGATCCTAGACGTCAAGGGCACTACGAGCAGTACTTC.

This clonotype was counted a few times. The V gene is TRBV28, the J gene TRBJ2-5, with 10 bases lining up with TRBD2. CDR1 MDHEN and CDR2 SYDVKM come from the germline V gene. V shed 5 bases and J 9 bases; nucleotides not matched to a gene: 12. The CDR3 consists of 15 residues. CDR3 sequence: CASSQPGTSVGPQYF. For the CDR3, the DNA is TGTGCCAGCAGTCAACCAGGGACTAGCGTCGGTCCCCAGTACTTC.

This chain connects TRBV4-3 to TRBJ2-7; D is uncertain. Germline CDR1 and CDR2: LGHNA and YSLEER. The CDR3 sequence is 13 residues long. V lost 1 base to trimming and J lost 7 bases, with 11 bases between them. The CDR3 is CASSQVSGLEQYF. In nucleotides, the CDR3 is TGCGCCAGCAGCCAAGTCTCTGGGTTAGAGCAGTACTTC.

This chain connects TRBV12-3 or TRBV12-4 to TRBJ2-7; 7 nucleotides match TRBD2. The junction had 7 bases not matched to a gene; V was cut back by 5 bases and J by 0 bases. The CDR3 has 15 amino acids. CDR3 bases: TGTGCCAGCAGTCCAAGCGGGGCTAGCTCCTACGAGCAGTACTTC. Translation: CASSPSGASSYEQYF.

This clonotype was counted between two and nine times. The chain has TRBV4-1 and TRBJ2-3, with a weak D call TRBD1 (7 bases). The CDR3 covers 15 residues. Germline V gene data show CDR1 as MGHRA and CDR2 as YSYEKL. Deletions cut 1 base from V and 4 bases from J, with 12 bases between. CDR3 bases: TGCGCCAGCAGCCAAGGAGGAGGGGGCGCAGATACGCAGTATTTT. Its translation is CASSQGGGGADTQYF.

This clonotype was counted at least ten times. The chain links TRBV7-2 to TRBJ1-1; D gene ambiguous. The germline CDR1 and CDR2 sequences are SGHTA and FQGNSA. Trimming took 0 bases from V and 1 from J, leaving 6 bases between them. This CDR3 is 14 amino acids long. DNA of the CDR3: TGTGCCAGCAGCTTAGCGGACGGGAACACTGAAGCTTTCTTT. This codes for CASSLADGNTEAFF. Full variable domain (remainder filled in from reference TRBV7-2 and TRBJ1-1): GAGVSQSPSNKVTEKGKDVELRCDPISGHTALYWYRQSLGQGLEFLIYFQGNSAPDKSGLPSDRFSAERTGGSVSTLTIQRTQQEDSAVYLCASSLADGNTEAFFGQGTRLTVV.

This clonotype has at least ten counts. CDR3 protein: CASSIWMGDEQYF. Written as DNA, the CDR3 is TGTGCCAGCAGCATCTGGATGGGGGACGAGCAGTACTTC. This chain links TRBV12-3 or TRBV12-4 with TRBJ2-7; D is perhaps TRBD1 or TRBD2 (5 bases each). The CDR3 runs 13 residues. With 6 bases removed from V and 5 bases from J, the gap between germline ends came to 14 bases.

In this sample, this clonotype turned up many times. The V and J genes are TRBV7-9 and TRBJ2-2; D remains ambiguous. CDR3 length: 17 residues. The V gene's germline CDR1 is SEHNR and CDR2 FQNEAQ (reference sequence). The V and J ends lost 5 bases and 7 bases respectively, with 23 bases between them. The CDR3 DNA reads as TGTGCCAGCAGCGATCTACGAAATGCAGACCCCATCGGGGAGCTGTTTTTT. Amino acids: CASSDLRNADPIGELFF.

The chain joins TRBV3-1 to TRBJ2-5; D unresolved. Germline lookup yields CDR1 LGHDT and CDR2 YNNKEL (reference sequence). Trimming left V 0 bases short and J 4 bases short, with 15 bases between. The CDR3 totals 16 residues. In nucleotides, the CDR3 is TGTGCCAGCAGCCAAGACCCCGGCCCAGTAGGAGAGACCCAGTACTTC. This translates into CASSQDPGPVGETQYF.

There are many counts of this clonotype. The rearrangement links TRBV20-1 to TRBJ1-2; 7 positions match TRBD1. V lost 5 bases and J lost 3; bases outside the gene matches: 3. The CDR3 is 12 amino acids. Germline CDR1 and CDR2: DFQATT and SNEGSKA (reference sequence). The CDR3 loop is CSAAGTDYGYTF. The DNA of the CDR3 is TGCAGTGCTGCCGGGACAGACTATGGCTACACCTTC.

In this sample, this clonotype turned up many times. The chain couples TRBV12-3 or TRBV12-4 to TRBJ2-1, with 7 bases that match TRBD1. V lost 5 bases and J lost 6; bases outside the gene matches: 10. The CDR3 length is 15 residues. In nucleotides, the CDR3 is TGTGCCAGCAGTATAGGACAGGCGAATTTCAATGAGCAGTTCTTC. It encodes CASSIGQANFNEQFF.

This clonotype was seen a handful of times. This chain joins TRBV6-5 and TRBJ2-7, with a weak D call TRBD1 (5 bases). Looked up from germline, CDR1 is MNHEY and CDR2 is SVGAGI. V was cut by 3 bases and J by 3 bases, with 9 bases left in between. The CDR3 is 13 amino acids. This CDR3 reads CASSYGHHYEQYF. DNA of the CDR3: TGTGCCAGCAGTTATGGACACCACTACGAGCAGTACTTC.

V gene TRBV28 combines with J gene TRBJ2-5, with D uncertain. The CDR3 loop spans 13 amino acids. Trimming stripped 6 bases from V and 3 bases from J, with 11 bases between. Looked up from germline, CDR1 is MDHEN and CDR2 is SYDVKM. CDR3 region: CASSGPPEETQYF. The CDR3 DNA reads as TGTGCCAGCAGCGGACCGCCCGAAGAGACCCAGTACTTC. Using reference TRBV28 and TRBJ2-5 for the parts outside the CDR3, the full variable domain is DVKVTQSSRYLVKRTGEKVFLECVQDMDHENMFWYRQDPGLGLRLIYFSYDVKMKEKGDIPEGYSVSREKKERFSLILESASTNQTSMYLCASSGPPEETQYFGPGTRLLVL.